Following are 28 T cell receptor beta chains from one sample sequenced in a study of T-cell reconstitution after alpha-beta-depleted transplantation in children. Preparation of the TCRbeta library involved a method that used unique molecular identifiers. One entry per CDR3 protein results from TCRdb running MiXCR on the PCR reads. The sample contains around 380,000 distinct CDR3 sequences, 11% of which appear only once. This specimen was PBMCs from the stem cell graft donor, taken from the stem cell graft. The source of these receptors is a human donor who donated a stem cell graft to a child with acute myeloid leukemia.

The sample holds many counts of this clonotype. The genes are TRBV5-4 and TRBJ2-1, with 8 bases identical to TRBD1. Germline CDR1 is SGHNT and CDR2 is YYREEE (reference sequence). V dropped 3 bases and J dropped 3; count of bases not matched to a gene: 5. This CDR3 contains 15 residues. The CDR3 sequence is CASSSGQANYNEQFF. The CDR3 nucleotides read TGTGCCAGCAGCTCGGGACAGGCCAACTACAATGAGCAGTTCTTC.

As DNA, the CDR3 is TGCAGTGCTAACCGGAACGGACTAGCGGGAGGAGTTGAGCAGTTCTTC. Its translation is CSANRNGLAGGVEQFF. This chain links TRBV20-1 with TRBJ2-1, with 14 bases fitting TRBD2. The germline gives CDR1 DFQATT, CDR2 SNEGSKA (reference sequence). Trimming removed 4 bases from V and 9 bases from J; junction bases left unmatched: 11. CDR3 length: 16 amino acids.

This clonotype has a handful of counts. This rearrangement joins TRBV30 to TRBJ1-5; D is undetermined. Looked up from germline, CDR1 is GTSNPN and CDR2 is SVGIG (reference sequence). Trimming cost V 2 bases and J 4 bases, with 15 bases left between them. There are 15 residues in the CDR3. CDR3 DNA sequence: TGTGCCTGGAGTCCTATTTCGGGTGGGAATCAGCCCCAGCATTTT. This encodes CAWSPISGGNQPQHF.

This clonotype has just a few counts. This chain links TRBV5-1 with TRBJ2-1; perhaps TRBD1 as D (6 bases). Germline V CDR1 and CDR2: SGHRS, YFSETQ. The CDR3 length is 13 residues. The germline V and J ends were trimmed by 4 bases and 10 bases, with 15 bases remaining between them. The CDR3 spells CASSAGDAGEQFF. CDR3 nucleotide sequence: TGCGCCAGCAGCGCAGGGGACGCGGGCGAGCAGTTCTTC. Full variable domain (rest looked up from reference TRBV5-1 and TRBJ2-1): KAGVTQTPRYLIKTRGQQVTLSCSPISGHRSVSWYQQTPGQGLQFLFEYFSETQRNKGNFPGRFSGRQFSNSRSEMNVSTLELGDSALYLCASSAGDAGEQFFGPGTRLTVL.

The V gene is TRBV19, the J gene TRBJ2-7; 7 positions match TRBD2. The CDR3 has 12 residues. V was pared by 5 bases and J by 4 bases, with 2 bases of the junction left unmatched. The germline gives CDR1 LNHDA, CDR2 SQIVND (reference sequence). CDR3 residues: CASSAGEYEQYF. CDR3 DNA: TGTGCCAGTAGTGCGGGAGAGTACGAGCAGTACTTC. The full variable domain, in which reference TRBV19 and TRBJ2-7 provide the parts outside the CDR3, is DGGITQSPKYLFRKEGQNVTLSCEQNLNHDAMYWYRQDPGQGLRLIYYSQIVNDFQKGDIAEGYSVSREKKESFPLTVTSAQKNPTAFYLCASSAGEYEQYFGPGTRLTVT.

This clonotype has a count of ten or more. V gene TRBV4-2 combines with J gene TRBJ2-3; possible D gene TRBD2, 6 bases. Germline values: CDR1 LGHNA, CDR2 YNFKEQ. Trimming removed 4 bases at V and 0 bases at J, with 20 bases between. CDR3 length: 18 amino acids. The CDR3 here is CASSPVGGTFASTDTQYF. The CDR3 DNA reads TGTGCCAGCAGCCCCGTGGGGGGAACCTTCGCTAGCACAGATACGCAGTATTTT.

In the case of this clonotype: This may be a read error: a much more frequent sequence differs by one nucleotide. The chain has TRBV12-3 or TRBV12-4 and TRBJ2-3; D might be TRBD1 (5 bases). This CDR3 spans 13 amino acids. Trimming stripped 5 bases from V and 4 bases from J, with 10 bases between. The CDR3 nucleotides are TGTGCCAGCAGTGCCAGGGATTCAGATACGCAGTATTTT. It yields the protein CASSARDSDTQYF.

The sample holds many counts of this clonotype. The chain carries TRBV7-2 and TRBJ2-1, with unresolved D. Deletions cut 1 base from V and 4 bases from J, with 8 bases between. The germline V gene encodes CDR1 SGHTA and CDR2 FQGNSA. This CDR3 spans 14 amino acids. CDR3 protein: CASSLGTLYNEQFF. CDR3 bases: TGTGCCAGCAGCTTAGGGACGCTTTACAATGAGCAGTTCTTC.

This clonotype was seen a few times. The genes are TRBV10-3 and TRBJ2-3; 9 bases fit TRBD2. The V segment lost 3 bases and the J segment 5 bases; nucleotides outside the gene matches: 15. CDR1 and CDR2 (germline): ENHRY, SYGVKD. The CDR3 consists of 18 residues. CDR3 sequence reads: CAISERPVAGEVRDTQYF. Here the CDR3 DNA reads TGTGCCATCAGTGAAAGACCGGTAGCGGGAGAAGTCAGAGATACGCAGTATTTT.

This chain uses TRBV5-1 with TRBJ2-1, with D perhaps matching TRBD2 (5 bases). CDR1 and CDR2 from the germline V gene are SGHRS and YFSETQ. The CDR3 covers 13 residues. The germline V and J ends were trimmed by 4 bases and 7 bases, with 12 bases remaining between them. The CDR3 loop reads CASSPLRVNEQFF. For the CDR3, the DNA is TGCGCCAGCAGCCCGCTGAGGGTGAATGAGCAGTTCTTC.

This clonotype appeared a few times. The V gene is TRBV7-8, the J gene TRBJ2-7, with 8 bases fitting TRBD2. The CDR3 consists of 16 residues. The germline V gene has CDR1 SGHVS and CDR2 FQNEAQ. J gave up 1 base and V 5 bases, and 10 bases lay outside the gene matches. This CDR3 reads CASSLSPTSVSYEQYF. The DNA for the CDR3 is TGTGCCAGCAGCCTTTCCCCGACTAGCGTATCCTACGAGCAGTACTTC.

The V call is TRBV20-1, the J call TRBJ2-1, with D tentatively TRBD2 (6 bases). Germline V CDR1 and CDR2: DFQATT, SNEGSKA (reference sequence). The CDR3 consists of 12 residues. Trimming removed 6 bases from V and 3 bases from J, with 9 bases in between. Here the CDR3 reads CSATSLYNEQFF. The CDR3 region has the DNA TGCAGTGCGACTAGTCTCTACAATGAGCAGTTCTTC.

The DNA of the CDR3 is TGTGCCAGCAGCTTAGCCGGAAACTACGAGCAGTACTTC. It codes for CASSLAGNYEQYF. The chain combines TRBV7-2 with TRBJ2-7; D is ambiguous. In germline, CDR1 is SGHTA, CDR2 FQGNSA. Deletions cut 0 bases from V and 3 bases from J, with 6 bases between. CDR3 length equals 13 residues.

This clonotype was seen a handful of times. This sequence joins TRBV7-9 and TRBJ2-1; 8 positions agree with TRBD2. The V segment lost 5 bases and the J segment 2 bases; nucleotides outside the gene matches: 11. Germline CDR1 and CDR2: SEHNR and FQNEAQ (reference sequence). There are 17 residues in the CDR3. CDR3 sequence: CASSPRMREVPYNEQFF. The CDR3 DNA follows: TGTGCCAGCAGCCCCCGGATGCGGGAGGTTCCCTACAATGAGCAGTTCTTC.

CDR3 loop: CASKSLGRGNSPLHF. The DNA of the CDR3 is TGTGCCAGCAAATCCCTGGGAAGAGGGAATTCACCCCTCCACTTT. The chain combines TRBV6-1 with TRBJ1-6; D unclear. This CDR3 has 15 amino acids. The germline V and J ends were trimmed by 7 bases and 7 bases, with 17 bases remaining between them. Germline CDR1 is MNHNS and CDR2 is SASEGT.

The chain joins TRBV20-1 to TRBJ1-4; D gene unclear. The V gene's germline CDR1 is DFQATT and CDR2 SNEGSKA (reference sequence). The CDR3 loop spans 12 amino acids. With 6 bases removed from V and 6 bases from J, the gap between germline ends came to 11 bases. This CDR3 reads CSANEKDEKLFF. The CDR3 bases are TGCAGTGCAAACGAAAAGGATGAAAAACTGTTTTTT.

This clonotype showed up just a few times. CDR3 residues: CASSYRSGGIQPQHF. CDR3 in DNA: TGTGCCAGCAGTTACAGATCAGGGGGCATTCAGCCCCAGCATTTT. This chain connects TRBV6-2 or TRBV6-3 to TRBJ1-5, with 8 positions matching TRBD1. This CDR3 comprises 15 residues. Germline V gives CDR1 MNHEY, CDR2 SVGEGT. The ends lost 2 bases at V and 6 bases at J; junction bases unmatched: 6.

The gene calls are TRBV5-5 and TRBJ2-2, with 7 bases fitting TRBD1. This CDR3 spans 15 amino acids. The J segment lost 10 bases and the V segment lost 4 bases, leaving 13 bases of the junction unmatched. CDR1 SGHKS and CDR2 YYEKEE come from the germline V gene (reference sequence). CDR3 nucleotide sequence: TGTGCCAGCAGCCCGGTGGACAGGTTCCCCTCGGAGCTGTTTTTT. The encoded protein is CASSPVDRFPSELFF.

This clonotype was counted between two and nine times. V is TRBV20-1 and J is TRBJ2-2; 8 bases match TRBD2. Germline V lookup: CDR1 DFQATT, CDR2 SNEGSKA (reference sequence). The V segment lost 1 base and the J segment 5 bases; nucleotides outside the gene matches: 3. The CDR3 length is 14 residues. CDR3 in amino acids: CSARAVAGTGELFF. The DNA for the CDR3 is TGCAGTGCTAGAGCCGTAGCGGGAACCGGGGAGCTGTTTTTT.

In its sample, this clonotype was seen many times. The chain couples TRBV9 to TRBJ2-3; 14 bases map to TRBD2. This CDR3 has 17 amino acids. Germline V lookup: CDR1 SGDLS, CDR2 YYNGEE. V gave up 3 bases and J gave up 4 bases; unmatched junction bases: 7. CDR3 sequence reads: CASSAGTSGRRADTQYF. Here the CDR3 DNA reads TGTGCCAGCAGCGCTGGGACTAGCGGGAGACGGGCAGATACGCAGTATTTT.

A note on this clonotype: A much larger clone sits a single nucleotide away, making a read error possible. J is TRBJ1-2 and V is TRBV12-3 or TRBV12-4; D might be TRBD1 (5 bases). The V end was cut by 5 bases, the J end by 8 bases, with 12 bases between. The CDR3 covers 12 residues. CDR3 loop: CASSLGAPGYTF. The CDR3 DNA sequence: TGTGCCAGCAGTCTCGGGGCCCCCGGCTACACCTTC.

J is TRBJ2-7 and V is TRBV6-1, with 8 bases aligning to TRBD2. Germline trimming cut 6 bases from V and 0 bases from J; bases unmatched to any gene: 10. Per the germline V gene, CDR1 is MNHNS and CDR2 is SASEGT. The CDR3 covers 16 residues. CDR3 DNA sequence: TGTGCCAGCAGCCAGATAGCGGGAACTGTCTCCTACGAGCAGTACTTC. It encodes CASSQIAGTVSYEQYF.

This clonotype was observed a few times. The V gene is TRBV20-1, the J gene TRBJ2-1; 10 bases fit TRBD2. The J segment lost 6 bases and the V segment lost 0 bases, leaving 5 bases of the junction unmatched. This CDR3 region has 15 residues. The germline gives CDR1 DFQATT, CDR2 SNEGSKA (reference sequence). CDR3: CSARDTSGKCNEQFF. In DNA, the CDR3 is TGCAGTGCTAGAGATACTAGCGGGAAGTGCAATGAGCAGTTCTTC.

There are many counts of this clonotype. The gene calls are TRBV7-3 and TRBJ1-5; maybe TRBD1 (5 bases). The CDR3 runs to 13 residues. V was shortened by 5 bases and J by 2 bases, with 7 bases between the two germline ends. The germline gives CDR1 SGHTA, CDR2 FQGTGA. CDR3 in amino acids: CASSPTGNQPQHF. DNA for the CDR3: TGTGCCAGCAGCCCGACAGGCAATCAGCCCCAGCATTTT.

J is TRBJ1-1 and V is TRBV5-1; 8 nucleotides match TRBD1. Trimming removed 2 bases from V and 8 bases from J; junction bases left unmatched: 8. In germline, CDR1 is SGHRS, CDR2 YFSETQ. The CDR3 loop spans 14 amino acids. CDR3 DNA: TGCGCCAGCAGCTTTCGCGGGACAGGACGAGAAGCTTTCTTT. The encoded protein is CASSFRGTGREAFF.

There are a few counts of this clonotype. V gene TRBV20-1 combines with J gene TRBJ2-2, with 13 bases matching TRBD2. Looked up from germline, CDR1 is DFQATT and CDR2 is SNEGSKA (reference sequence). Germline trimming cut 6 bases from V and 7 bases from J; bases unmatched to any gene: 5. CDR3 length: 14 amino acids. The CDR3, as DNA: TGCAGTGCCACTAGCGGGGGGGAAGTCGGGGAGCTGTTTTTT. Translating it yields CSATSGGEVGELFF.

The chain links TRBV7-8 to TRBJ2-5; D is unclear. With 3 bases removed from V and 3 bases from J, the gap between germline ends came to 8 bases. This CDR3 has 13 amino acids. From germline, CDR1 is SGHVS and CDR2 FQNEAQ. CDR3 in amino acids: CASSFAREETQYF. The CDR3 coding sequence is TGTGCCAGCAGCTTCGCCCGGGAAGAGACCCAGTACTTC.

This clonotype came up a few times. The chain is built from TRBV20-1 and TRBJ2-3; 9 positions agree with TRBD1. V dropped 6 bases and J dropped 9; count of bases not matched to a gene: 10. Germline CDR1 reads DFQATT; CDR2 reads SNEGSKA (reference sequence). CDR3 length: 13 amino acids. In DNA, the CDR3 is TGCAGTGCAAAACAGGGGGCGCGTGGAACGCAGTATTTT. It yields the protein CSAKQGARGTQYF.